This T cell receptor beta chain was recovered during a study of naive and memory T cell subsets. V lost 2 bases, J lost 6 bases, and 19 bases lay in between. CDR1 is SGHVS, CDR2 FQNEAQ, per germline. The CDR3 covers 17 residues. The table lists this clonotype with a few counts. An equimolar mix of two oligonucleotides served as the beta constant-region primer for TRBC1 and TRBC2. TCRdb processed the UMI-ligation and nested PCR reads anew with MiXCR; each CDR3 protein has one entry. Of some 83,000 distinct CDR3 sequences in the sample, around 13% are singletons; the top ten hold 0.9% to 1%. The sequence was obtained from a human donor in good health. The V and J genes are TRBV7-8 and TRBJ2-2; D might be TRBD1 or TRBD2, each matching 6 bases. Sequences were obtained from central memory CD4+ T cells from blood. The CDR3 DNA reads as TGTGCCAGCAGCTTAATCCACGGAGGGGGTTGTTCCGGGGAGCTGTTTTTT. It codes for CASSLIHGGGCSGELFF.